These 22 T cell receptor beta chains came from one sample sequenced in a study of cytomegalovirus exposure and HLA in healthy donors. Vbeta (60) and Jbeta (13) primers were used in the PCR. Measured with immunoSEQ multiplex PCR; TCRdb has only the in-frame clones, and not every one. This table has about 160,000 clones, around 74% appearing once. Sequences were obtained from PBMCs. These receptors came from a man younger than 30 in good health and CMV-seronegative.

V and J are TRBV10-3 and TRBJ1-1; the D gene is possibly TRBD1 (6 bases). Between the trimmed V and J ends, which lost 8 bases and 1 base, there was a span of 20 bases. The germline V gene encodes CDR1 ENHRY and CDR2 SYGVKD. The CDR3 runs to 16 residues. CDR3 nucleotide sequence: TGTGCCATCTCTCAAATACAGGGTGGATCGAACACTGAAGCTTTCTTT. Translating gives CAISQIQGGSNTEAFF.

The chain uses TRBV19 and TRBJ2-7; D may be TRBD2 (5 bases). Trimming took off 6 bases at V and 0 bases at J, with 15 bases between the two ends. The CDR3 is 15 residues long. Germline V gene lookup returns CDR1 LNHDA and CDR2 SQIVND (reference sequence). CDR3 DNA sequence: TGTGCCAGTAGGACCGAGGGCTTGAGCTCCTACGAGCAGTACTTC. This gives the protein CASRTEGLSSYEQYF.

The genes are TRBV7-9 and TRBJ2-1, with 7 bases fitting TRBD2. The CDR3 sequence is 15 residues long. CDR1 and CDR2 (germline): SEHNR, FQNEAQ (reference sequence). Trimming took 1 base from V and 3 from J; bases not matched to a gene: 3. As DNA, the CDR3 is TGTGCCAGCAGCTTAGACAGCGGGAACTACAATGAGCAGTTCTTC. Translation: CASSLDSGNYNEQFF.

The rearrangement links TRBV11-2 to TRBJ2-1; TRBD2 is a possible D gene (5 bases). Trimming took 3 bases from V and 4 from J, leaving 10 bases between them. From germline, CDR1 is SGHAT and CDR2 FQNNGV. CDR3 length: 14 amino acids. CDR3 bases: TGTGCCAGCAGCTTGGGTTCGGGGTACAATGAGCAGTTCTTC. This gives the protein CASSLGSGYNEQFF. Supplemented by reference TRBV11-2 and TRBJ2-1, the full variable domain reads EAGVAQSPRYKIIEKRQSVAFWCNPISGHATLYWYQQILGQGPKLLIQFQNNGVVDDSQLPKDRFSAERLKGVDSTLKIQPAKLEDSAVYLCASSLGSGYNEQFFGPGTRLTVL.

The DNA for the CDR3 is TGTGCCAGCAGCTTAACCGGGGAAGAGACCCAGTACTTC. Amino acids: CASSLTGEETQYF. The chain combines TRBV7-2 with TRBJ2-5; the D gene is possibly TRBD2 (5 bases). Per germline, CDR1 SGHTA and CDR2 FQGNSA. Trimming removed 2 bases at V and 3 bases at J, with 7 bases between. The CDR3 is 13 residues long. Combining the CDR3 with reference TRBV7-2 and TRBJ2-5 gives the whole variable domain GAGVSQSPSNKVTEKGKDVELRCDPISGHTALYWYRQSLGQGLEFLIYFQGNSAPDKSGLPSDRFSAERTGGSVSTLTIQRTQQEDSAVYLCASSLTGEETQYFGPGTRLLVL.

The rearrangement joins TRBV6-1 to TRBJ1-4; TRBD1 matches at 9 bases. CDR1 is MNHNS, CDR2 SASEGT, per germline. This CDR3 has 15 residues. V lost 6 bases and J lost 8; bases outside the gene matches: 10. CDR3 sequence reads: CASRSTGGGMEKLFF. CDR3 nucleotides: TGTGCCAGCAGATCTACAGGGGGCGGAATGGAAAAACTGTTTTTT.

CDR3 sequence: CASSSPQGFTEAFF. The CDR3 DNA is TGTGCCAGCAGTTCCCCACAGGGATTCACTGAAGCTTTCTTT. This chain connects TRBV5-4 to TRBJ1-1; a weak D match, TRBD1 (6 bases). Trimming took off 5 bases at V and 4 bases at J, with 15 bases between the two ends. Germline values: CDR1 SGHNT, CDR2 YYREEE (reference sequence). This CDR3 has 14 amino acids. Full variable domain (rest looked up from reference TRBV5-4 and TRBJ1-1): ETGVTQSPTHLIKTRGQQVTLRCSSQSGHNTVSWYQQALGQGPQFIFQYYREEENGRGNFPPRFSGLQFPNYSSELNVNALELDDSALYLCASSSPQGFTEAFFGQGTRLTVV.

The chain uses TRBV14 and TRBJ2-7; tentative D call: TRBD2 (5 bases). The ends were cut back, 2 bases at V and 2 bases at J, with 13 bases in the middle. Germline V gives CDR1 SGHDN, CDR2 FVKESK. The CDR3 has 15 amino acids. In nucleotides, the CDR3 is TGTGCCAGCAGCCAATTAGGCGGGCCAACCTACGAGCAGTACTTC. Translating gives CASSQLGGPTYEQYF.

J is TRBJ1-2 and V is TRBV6-6; TRBD1 matches at 8 bases. V was clipped by 7 bases and J by 5 bases; unmatched bases: 9. CDR3 length: 14 residues. Per the germline V gene, CDR1 is MNHNY and CDR2 is SVGAGI (reference sequence). CDR3 residues: CASTGTGGGYGYTF. The CDR3 nucleotides are TGTGCCAGCACCGGGACAGGCGGGGGATATGGCTACACCTTC.

This sequence joins TRBV19 and TRBJ2-1; 10 bases agree with TRBD1. The ends lost 9 bases at V and 10 bases at J; junction bases unmatched: 6. Germline CDR1 LNHDA, CDR2 SQIVND (reference sequence). CDR3 size: 12 residues. The CDR3 DNA reads TGTGCCAGCCGACAGGGGGCTGGGGAGCAGTTCTTC. Protein product: CASRQGAGEQFF.

In this sample, this clone turned up a few times. V usage is TRBV5-1 and J usage is TRBJ2-7, with TRBD1 identical over 10 bases. The germline CDR1 and CDR2 sequences are SGHRS and YFSETQ. Unmatched junction bases numbered 10, after V lost 4 bases and J lost 9 bases. This CDR3 is 14 amino acids long. The chain's CDR3 is CASSTQGQGFGQYF. The CDR3 nucleotides are TGCGCCAGCAGCACGCAGGGACAGGGGTTTGGGCAGTACTTC.

The chain couples TRBV7-9 to TRBJ2-5; 7 bases match TRBD1. CDR3 length equals 15 residues. Trimming removed 5 bases from V and 3 bases from J; junction bases left unmatched: 9. CDR1 and CDR2 from the germline V gene are SEHNR and FQNEAQ (reference sequence). The CDR3 nucleotides read TGTGCCAGCAGCGGCCGGACAGGAATTAAAGAGACCCAGTACTTC. It translates to CASSGRTGIKETQYF.

The chain couples TRBV28 to TRBJ1-2, with D perhaps matching TRBD1 (5 bases). V shed 5 bases and J shed 8 bases, with 18 bases lying between them. The CDR3 contains 14 residues. The V gene's germline CDR1 is MDHEN and CDR2 SYDVKM. The CDR3 sequence is CASSLLPPRVGYTF. The CDR3 DNA sequence: TGTGCCAGCAGTCTCCTCCCCCCCAGGGTGGGCTACACCTTC.

This chain joins TRBV5-5 and TRBJ2-1, with 8 bases lining up with TRBD2. With V trimmed by 0 bases and J by 6 bases, 5 bases remained unmatched. The CDR3 runs 15 residues. CDR1 is SGHKS and CDR2 is YYEKEE in the germline V gene (reference sequence). The CDR3: CASSLVWLAGNEQFF. As DNA, the CDR3 is TGTGCCAGCAGCTTGGTTTGGCTAGCGGGCAATGAGCAGTTCTTC.

CDR3 nucleotide sequence: TGTGCCATCGGGAGGGAGTGGACTGAAGCTTTCTTT. It yields the protein CAIGREWTEAFF. The chain employs TRBV10-3 and TRBJ1-1; no reliable D call. V was cut by 8 bases and J by 5 bases, with 12 bases left in between. Germline V gives CDR1 ENHRY, CDR2 SYGVKD. This CDR3 spans 12 amino acids.

The J gene is TRBJ1-5, the V gene TRBV18; the D gene is possibly TRBD1 (6 bases). V lost 3 bases to trimming and J lost 4 bases, with 19 bases between them. CDR3 size: 17 residues. CDR1 and CDR2 from the germline V gene are KGHSH and LQKENI. CDR3 protein: CASSPDTTGRVNQPQHF. CDR3 in DNA: TGTGCCAGCTCACCCGATACCACAGGGCGTGTTAATCAGCCCCAGCATTTT. Looking up the rest from reference TRBV18 and TRBJ1-5 gives the full variable domain: NAGVMQNPRHLVRRRGQEARLRCSPMKGHSHVYWYRQLPEEGLKFMVYLQKENIIDESGMPKERFSAEFPKEGPSILRIQQVVRGDSAAYFCASSPDTTGRVNQPQHFGDGTRLSIL.

The rearrangement uses TRBV5-1 and TRBJ2-7, with 9 bases fitting TRBD2. The V gene's germline CDR1 is SGHRS and CDR2 YFSETQ. J lost 6 bases, V lost 3 bases, and 7 bases had no gene match. This CDR3 is built from 14 residues. The CDR3, as DNA: TGCGCCAGCAGCTCCGGGACTAGCCGAGGCGAGCAGTACTTC. Translation: CASSSGTSRGEQYF.

This clone has only one observation. The V call is TRBV5-1, the J call TRBJ2-2; 12 nucleotides align to TRBD1. V was clipped by 4 bases and J by 4 bases; unmatched bases: 2. The CDR3 has 15 residues. Germline CDR1 and CDR2: SGHRS and YFSETQ. CDR3: CASSTGQGATGELFF. The CDR3 DNA reads as TGCGCCAGCAGCACGGGACAGGGGGCCACCGGGGAGCTGTTTTTT.

This chain links TRBV2 with TRBJ2-7; D is possibly TRBD1 (6 bases). Trimming took off 7 bases at V and 0 bases at J, with 13 bases between the two ends. The CDR3 consists of 14 residues. The germline gives CDR1 SNHLY, CDR2 FYNNEI. The CDR3 coding sequence is TGTGCCAGCACTTGGACAGATACCTCCTACGAGCAGTACTTC. Protein: CASTWTDTSYEQYF.

The rearrangement joins TRBV7-9 to TRBJ2-1; TRBD2 matches 10 bases. The germline gives CDR1 SEHNR, CDR2 FQNEAQ (reference sequence). This CDR3 spans 15 amino acids. The J segment lost 14 bases and the V segment lost 1 base, leaving 11 bases of the junction unmatched. CDR3 DNA sequence: TGTGCCAGCAGCTTAGTCCCGGCCAGCGGGGGGGAGGAGTTCTTC. The encoded protein is CASSLVPASGGEEFF.

This clone was counted between two and nine times. V is TRBV6-5 and J is TRBJ2-7; possibly TRBD2 for D (6 bases). Germline lookup yields CDR1 MNHEY and CDR2 SVGAGI. V dropped 6 bases and J dropped 3 bases, with 18 bases sitting between them. The CDR3 extends over 15 amino acids. The CDR3 DNA follows: TGTGCCAGCAGGACCGAGGGACTTCCCGTCTACGAGCAGTACTTC. Protein product: CASRTEGLPVYEQYF.

This chain joins TRBV4-1 and TRBJ2-2; 13 nucleotides agree with TRBD2. CDR3 size: 14 residues. With 3 bases clipped from V and 8 bases from J, the junction kept 0 bases outside the gene matches. The germline V gene encodes CDR1 MGHRA and CDR2 YSYEKL. The CDR3 DNA reads as TGCGCCAGCAGCCAGACTAGCGGGAGGGGGGAGCTGTTTTTT. The encoded protein is CASSQTSGRGELFF.